Listed below are T cell receptor beta chains from one sample, sequenced in a study of blood T cell repertoires in COVID-19. Profiling relied on immunoSEQ multiplex PCR, and the TCRdb table lists in-frame clones only, not all of them. The data hold some 200,000 clones, with approximately 87% observed a single time. The sample consisted of peripheral blood. The receptor set was obtained from a woman aged 50 to 65 with acute or convalescent COVID-19. Each CDR3 is given with its conserved first and last residue. D genes are given only for firm matches. Where a row states a size, it is once, few, many or the class of an expanded clone; other rows omit it.

J gene | D gene | clone size | V gene | CDR3 DNA | CDR3 protein
TRBJ2-2 | TRBD1 | . | TRBV6-5 | TGTGCCAGCAGTTACGACAGGGGCACCGGGGAGCTGTTTTTT | CASSYDRGTGELFF
TRBJ1-1 | TRBD1 | . | TRBV6-1 | TGTGCCAGCACCGGACAGGGAATTAACACTGAAGCTTTCTTT | CASTGQGINTEAFF
TRBJ2-5 | . | . | TRBV19 | TGTGCCAGTAGTATCCCCTCTGAAGAGACCCAGTACTTC | CASSIPSEETQYF
TRBJ2-3 | TRBD2 | . | TRBV24-1 | TGTGCCACCAGTGATAATAGCGGGACGAAAGATACGCAGTATTTT | CATSDNSGTKDTQYF
TRBJ1-1 | . | . | TRBV20-1 | TGCAGTGCTAGACCGGGGTCGGGAGCTTTCTTT | CSARPGSGAFF
TRBJ1-2 | . | . | TRBV6-5 | TGTGCCAGCAGCCTCGCGGGGAACTATGGCTACACCTTC | CASSLAGNYGYTF
TRBJ1-5 | . | . | TRBV6-2/TRBV6-3 | TGTGCCAGCAGTTCCTTGGACTCAGGAGGAGATCAGCCCCAGCATTTT | CASSSLDSGGDQPQHF
TRBJ1-5 | TRBD1 | . | TRBV30 | TGTGCCTGGAGTGGGGGACAGGGGGATCAGCCCCAGCATTTT | CAWSGGQGDQPQHF
TRBJ2-5 | . | . | TRBV19 | TGTGCCAGTAGTATATCGGGAGAGACCCAGTACTTC | CASSISGETQYF
TRBJ2-1 | TRBD2 | once | TRBV27 | TGTGCCAGCAGGGGGCTAGCGGGAGGTGATAATGAGCAGTTCTTC | CASRGLAGGDNEQFF
TRBJ2-1 | TRBD1 | . | TRBV6-1 | TGTGCCAGCAGTGAAACAGGGGGAACCTACAATGAGCAGTTCTTC | CASSETGGTYNEQFF
TRBJ2-5 | . | . | TRBV24-1 | TGTGCCACCAGTGATCTTAACAGGGTGGGAGAGACCCAGTACTTC | CATSDLNRVGETQYF
TRBJ2-5 | . | few | TRBV6-5 | TGTGCCAGCAGTCGGGACAATCAAGAGACCCAGTACTTC | CASSRDNQETQYF
TRBJ2-5 | TRBD1 | . | TRBV5-6 | TGTGCCAGCAGCTTGGGACAGGGGTTTTTGGAGACCCAGTACTTC | CASSLGQGFLETQYF
TRBJ1-3 | TRBD1 | . | TRBV5-4 | TGTGCCAGCAGCCTCACAGGGGGCTCTGGAAACACCATATATTTT | CASSLTGGSGNTIYF
TRBJ2-7 | . | . | TRBV10-2 | TGCGCCAGAGAGGACACCCGAAGGGTCGAGCAGTACTTC | CAREDTRRVEQYF
TRBJ2-3 | TRBD1 | . | TRBV5-1 | TGCGCCAGCAGCGTATCCGGGACAGGGGGCTCTAGCACAGATACGCAGTATTTT | CASSVSGTGGSSTDTQYF
TRBJ2-6 | . | . | TRBV30 | TGTGCCTGGAGTGTACGCCGGGGGATGGTATTTGGGGCCAACGTCCTGACTTTC | CAWSVRRGMVFGANVLTF
TRBJ2-7 | . | once | TRBV27 | TGTGCCAGCAGTTTATCAGTAGGGAGGGAGCAGTACTTC | CASSLSVGREQYF
TRBJ2-1 | TRBD1 | . | TRBV11-2 | TGTGCCAGCAGCTTAGGAGGTTTGGACAGGGGGTTCTTC | CASSLGGLDRGFF
TRBJ2-2 | TRBD2 | . | TRBV7-9 | TGTGCCAGCAGCTTAAGCGGGAGGCCCGGGGAGCTGTTTTTT | CASSLSGRPGELFF
TRBJ2-5 | TRBD2 | once | TRBV30 | TGTGCCTGGAGCATCAGCGGGGCGAGAGAGACCCAGTACTTC | CAWSISGARETQYF
TRBJ1-4 | . | once | TRBV5-6 | TGTGCCAGCAGCCGGGACTCCACCCCGGCATTGTATGAAAAACTGTTTTTT | CASSRDSTPALYEKLFF
TRBJ2-3 | TRBD2 | . | TRBV5-5 | TGTGCCAGCAGCCAGGGACTAGCGCCAGATACGCAGTATTTT | CASSQGLAPDTQYF
TRBJ2-2 | . | . | TRBV30 | TGTGCCTGGTCGGGGTCGATATCAAACACCGGGGAGCTGTTTTTT | CAWSGSISNTGELFF
TRBJ2-7 | . | . | TRBV6-2/TRBV6-3 | TGTGCCAGCAGTTTACAGGGTTTTACCTACGAGCAGTACTTC | CASSLQGFTYEQYF
TRBJ1-5 | . | . | TRBV2 | TGTGCCAGCAGGGACAGTGGGGGGGGTTTACAGCCCCAGCATTTT | CASRDSGGGLQPQHF
TRBJ1-2 | . | . | TRBV19 | TGTGCCAGTAGTAGTAGCAGCGCCTATGGCTACACCTTC | CASSSSSAYGYTF
TRBJ2-2 | TRBD2 | . | TRBV7-2 | TGTGCCAGCAGGGGACTAGCGGGGGGGCCGACCGGGGAGCTGTTTTTT | CASRGLAGGPTGELFF
TRBJ2-1 | . | . | TRBV19 | TGTGCCAGTATGCTCGCGGCGGGGGCACCCAATGAGCAGTTCTTC | CASMLAAGAPNEQFF
TRBJ2-3 | TRBD1 | . | TRBV11-2 | TGTGCCAGCAGCTTACCAACAGGGGGCTGGGGCACAGATACGCAGTATTTT | CASSLPTGGWGTDTQYF
TRBJ2-2 | TRBD1 | . | TRBV5-8 | TGTGCCAGCAGCCCGGGACAGGGGTTCACCGGGGAGCTGTTTTTT | CASSPGQGFTGELFF
TRBJ1-5 | . | once | TRBV5-1 | TGCGCCAGCAGCTTGTGGGGGGGGCAGCCCCAGCATTTT | CASSLWGGQPQHF
TRBJ1-5 | . | . | TRBV4-3 | TGCGCCAGCAGCCAAGATTTGGCTCGCCAGCCCCAGCATTTT | CASSQDLARQPQHF
TRBJ2-3 | TRBD2 | . | TRBV7-2 | TGTGCCAGCAGCTTAGTTAGCGGGAGTGATACGCAGTATTTT | CASSLVSGSDTQYF
TRBJ2-2 | . | . | TRBV2 | TGTGCCAGCAGCGTCGCGAACACCGGGGAGCTGTTTTTT | CASSVANTGELFF
TRBJ2-2 | TRBD1 | . | TRBV10-3 | TGTGCCATCAGCTCCGGGACAGGGATTGGAAACACCGGGGAGCTGTTTTTT | CAISSGTGIGNTGELFF
TRBJ2-2 | TRBD1 | . | TRBV24-1 | TGTGCCACCAGTGATTTCTCATCCGGGACAGGGACCGGGGAGCTGTTTTTT | CATSDFSSGTGTGELFF
TRBJ2-7 | TRBD1 | . | TRBV6-5 | TGTGCCAGCCAACCTTACCCGACAGGGGGGTACGAGCAGTACTTC | CASQPYPTGGYEQYF
TRBJ1-5 | . | . | TRBV18 | TGTGCCAGCTCACCTAACGGGGGGAGCGATCAGCCCCAGCATTTT | CASSPNGGSDQPQHF
TRBJ1-6 | . | . | TRBV6-6 | TGTGCCAGCAGCCCAACAGAAGCCTATAATTCACCCCTCCACTTT | CASSPTEAYNSPLHF
TRBJ1-2 | . | . | TRBV18 | TGTGCCAGCTCACCGTCCAATGGCTGGTCCTATGGCTACACCTTC | CASSPSNGWSYGYTF
TRBJ1-4 | . | . | TRBV9 | TGTGCCAGCAGCGCCAATACCCTTACAGGGAGGGAAAATGAAAAACTGTTTTTT | CASSANTLTGRENEKLFF
TRBJ1-1 | TRBD1 | . | TRBV5-1 | TGCGCCAGCAGAGGACAGGGGAATTTGAACACTGAAGCTTTCTTT | CASRGQGNLNTEAFF
TRBJ2-7 | . | . | TRBV7-6 | TGTGCCAGCAGCCCCAGGGGCGGGACAGCCTCCTACGAGCAGTACTTC | CASSPRGGTASYEQYF